Below are 16 T cell receptor beta chains sequenced from a single sample in a study of shared clonotypes between healthy human individuals. Clones were sequenced by immunoSEQ multiplex PCR, and TCRdb holds only the in-frame ones, with some missing. The table lists over 400,000 clones, around 96% of them singletons. Sequencing input: naive CD4+ T cells sorted from blood. Subset in this sample: CD45RA+ positively selected. The receptors were gathered from a woman aged 25 to 39 in good health.

The rearrangement links TRBV28 to TRBJ2-7, with TRBD1 identical over 12 bases. From germline, CDR1 is MDHEN and CDR2 SYDVKM. J lost 5 bases, V lost 6 bases, and 11 bases had no gene match. The CDR3 is 16 amino acids. The CDR3 region is CASRTAQGQGADEQYF. In nucleotides, the CDR3 is TGTGCCAGCAGAACCGCCCAGGGACAGGGGGCCGACGAGCAGTACTTC.

This sequence joins TRBV18 and TRBJ1-2; maybe TRBD1 (6 bases). Trimming shortened V by 6 bases and J by 4 bases, and 15 bases separated the two germline ends. Germline V gene data show CDR1 as KGHSH and CDR2 as LQKENI. The CDR3 is made up of 14 amino acids. CDR3 DNA sequence: TGTGCCAGCTCTTTGAACAGGGCCTCCTATGGCTACACCTTC. Translating it yields CASSLNRASYGYTF.

CDR3 in amino acids: CASSPLQGGGEKLFF. The CDR3 coding sequence is TGTGCCAGCAGTCCTTTACAGGGGGGCGGTGAAAAACTGTTTTTT. The chain carries TRBV28 and TRBJ1-4, with 8 nucleotides matching TRBD1. The junction had 9 bases not matched to a gene; V was cut back by 5 bases and J by 7 bases. The CDR3 loop spans 15 amino acids. Germline CDR1 and CDR2: MDHEN and SYDVKM.

The chain has TRBV6-1 and TRBJ2-5; 9 bases are shared with TRBD2. CDR3 length: 15 residues. CDR1 is MNHNS, CDR2 SASEGT, per germline. Unmatched junction bases numbered 3, after V lost 3 bases and J lost 1 base. CDR3: CASSEGGRAQETQYF. In nucleotides, the CDR3 is TGTGCCAGCAGTGAGGGCGGGAGGGCCCAAGAGACCCAGTACTTC.

The rearrangement links TRBV27 to TRBJ2-2, with 10 bases identical to TRBD2. V lost 5 bases, J lost 0 bases, and 6 bases stayed unmatched. Germline lookup yields CDR1 MNHEY and CDR2 SMNVEV (reference sequence). The CDR3 extends over 17 amino acids. The CDR3 protein is CASSLGLAIANTGELFF. CDR3 in DNA: TGTGCCAGCAGTCTGGGACTAGCGATAGCGAACACCGGGGAGCTGTTTTTT.

The chain joins TRBV29-1 to TRBJ1-4; D is unclear. Germline values: CDR1 SQVTM, CDR2 ANQGSEA. Trimming took 3 bases from V and 8 from J, leaving 13 bases between them. This CDR3 has 13 amino acids. CDR3 protein: CSVEEGRGEKLFF. DNA of the CDR3: TGCAGCGTTGAGGAAGGTCGAGGGGAAAAACTGTTTTTT.

The rearrangement joins TRBV21-1 to TRBJ1-1; the table's D call of TRBD1 was not tested on the DNA. TRBV21-1 counts as a pseudogene. The CDR3 is 14 amino acids. The CDR3: CAGPTGPMNTEAFF. For the CDR3, the DNA is TGTGCCGGACCGACAGGGCCAATGAACACTGAAGCTTTCTTT.

In DNA, the CDR3 is TGTGCCAGCAGTGAAGCGTGGGAGCAGTTCTTC. It translates to CASSEAWEQFF. The rearrangement joins TRBV2 to TRBJ2-1; D not resolved. V was clipped by 0 bases and J by 10 bases, with 4 bases between them. Germline-derived CDR1 and CDR2 are SNHLY and FYNNEI. This CDR3 comprises 11 residues.

The chain has TRBV5-1 and TRBJ2-7; 11 nucleotides align to TRBD1. The CDR3 runs to 16 residues. Germline V lookup: CDR1 SGHRS, CDR2 YFSETQ. The J segment lost 3 bases and the V segment lost 8 bases, leaving 13 bases of the junction unmatched. The CDR3 reads CASFRLPGQGVYEQYF. CDR3 nucleotides: TGCGCCAGTTTTCGCCTCCCGGGACAGGGGGTCTACGAGCAGTACTTC.

This chain links TRBV28 with TRBJ2-7; D call uncertain. The CDR3 extends over 11 amino acids. Germline values: CDR1 MDHEN, CDR2 SYDVKM. The V end was cut by 7 bases, the J end by 4 bases, with 8 bases between. The CDR3 DNA reads as TGTGCCAGCACTTGGGGATACGAGCAGTACTTC. Its translation is CASTWGYEQYF.

The V and J genes are TRBV28 and TRBJ1-5; D gene ambiguous. Germline V lookup: CDR1 MDHEN, CDR2 SYDVKM. V dropped 4 bases and J dropped 4 bases, with 14 bases sitting between them. The CDR3 is made up of 15 amino acids. The CDR3: CASSSPSTGNQPQHF. The DNA for the CDR3 is TGTGCCAGCAGTTCACCCAGCACTGGGAATCAGCCCCAGCATTTT.

The rearrangement joins TRBV15 to TRBJ2-7; the match to TRBD2 covers 11 bases. The junction had 10 bases not matched to a gene; V was cut back by 6 bases and J by 6 bases. Germline loops: CDR1 LNHNV, CDR2 YYDKDF (reference sequence). The CDR3 length is 15 residues. Here the CDR3 reads CATRAFSGRDLEQYF. The CDR3 region has the DNA TGTGCCACCAGGGCATTTAGCGGGAGGGATCTCGAGCAGTACTTC.

V gene TRBV7-8 combines with J gene TRBJ1-2; 9 bases map to TRBD1. After removal of 1 base from V and 5 bases from J, the junction contained 5 bases not matched to a gene. Germline lookup yields CDR1 SGHVS and CDR2 FQNEAQ. The CDR3 covers 15 residues. The CDR3 region has the DNA TGTGCCAGCAGCTTAGGGGACAGGGAATATTATGGCTACACCTTC. Translation: CASSLGDREYYGYTF.

The rearrangement links TRBV2 to TRBJ1-3; 10 bases line up with TRBD1. Germline CDR1 reads SNHLY; CDR2 reads FYNNEI. The CDR3 is 15 residues long. With 4 bases clipped from V and 11 bases from J, the junction kept 11 bases outside the gene matches. CDR3 nucleotide sequence: TGTGCCAGCAGTGGCCCCCGGGACAGGGGCCCTCCCATATATTTT. The encoded protein is CASSGPRDRGPPIYF. The full variable domain, rest sourced from reference TRBV2 and TRBJ1-3, is EPEVTQTPSHQVTQMGQEVILRCVPISNHLYFYWYRQILGQKVEFLVSFYNNEISEKSEIFDDQFSVERPDGSNFTLKIRSTKLEDSAMYFCASSGPRDRGPPIYFGEGSWLTVV.

The chain links TRBV6-6 to TRBJ2-7; a possible D gene is TRBD2 (5 bases). Germline V gives CDR1 MNHNY, CDR2 SVGAGI (reference sequence). CDR3 length: 11 amino acids. The germline V and J ends were trimmed by 3 bases and 7 bases, with 7 bases remaining between them. In DNA, the CDR3 is TGTGCCAGCAGTTATGAGGGTGAGCAGTACTTC. It specifies CASSYEGEQYF.

The chain links TRBV5-1 to TRBJ1-2; no definite D call. CDR3 size: 16 residues. Germline V gene data show CDR1 as SGHRS and CDR2 as YFSETQ. The V end lost 2 bases, the J end lost 3 bases, and 17 bases lay between the germline ends. The CDR3 DNA reads as TGCGCCAGCAGCTTAGGACCCAGCTCTGGGGACTATGGCTACACCTTC. This gives the protein CASSLGPSSGDYGYTF.